A selection of T cell receptor beta chains follows, all from one sample in a study of blood T cell repertoires in COVID-19. Sequenced by immunoSEQ multiplex PCR; TCRdb stores in-frame clones only, minus some. This repertoire shows roughly 250,000 clones, roughly 90% found once; its top ten account for about 12%. The sequenced sample consisted of peripheral blood. These TCRs come from a woman aged 25 to 39 with COVID-19, enrolled during active disease. The CDR3 runs from the conserved cysteine through the conserved F or W. Each record gives: J gene, V gene, D gene, clone size, CDR3 DNA, CDR3 protein. D genes are given only for firm matches. Size tells how often a clone was seen (once, few, many) or the class of an expanded clone, and some rows leave it out.

>TRBJ1-2|TRBV28|TRBD1|-
TGTGCCAGCACGGGGACAGGGGGACGTAAGAACTATGGCTACACCTTC
CASTGTGGRKNYGYTF
>TRBJ2-7|TRBV5-4|-|-
TGTGCCAGCGGAAAACGAGGGGAGCAGTACTTC
CASGKRGEQYF
>TRBJ2-7|TRBV5-8|TRBD1|few
TGTGCCGGAACCGCCGGGACAGCTTCGTGGGAGCAGTACTTC
CAGTAGTASWEQYF
>TRBJ1-1|TRBV5-1|-|once
TGCGCCAGCAGCTTGAGGCAGGGGAACACTGAAGCTTTCTTT
CASSLRQGNTEAFF
>TRBJ2-2|TRBV4-1|TRBD1|-
TGCGCCAGCAGCTTCCGGACAGGATGGAACACCGGGGAGCTGTTTTTT
CASSFRTGWNTGELFF
>TRBJ1-5|TRBV12-3/TRBV12-4|-|once
TGTGCCAGCAGTGCCGGAGGGCAGCCCCAGCATTTT
CASSAGGQPQHF
>TRBJ2-3|TRBV11-1|TRBD2|-
TGTGCCAGCATGAACGGGGGGGATTCAGATACGCAGTATTTT
CASMNGGDSDTQYF
>TRBJ2-6|TRBV5-1|-|-
TGCGCCAGCAGAACTTCTGGGGCCAACGTCCTGACTTTC
CASRTSGANVLTF
>TRBJ2-7|TRBV4-1|-|-
TGCGCCAGCAGCCCACAGGACAGAACCTACGAGCAGTACTTC
CASSPQDRTYEQYF
>TRBJ2-5|TRBV6-1|TRBD1|once
TGTGCCAGCAGTGTAACTCCACCGGGACAGGGGGCGGGGGAGACCCAGTACTTC
CASSVTPPGQGAGETQYF
>TRBJ2-2|TRBV3-1/TRBV3-2|TRBD1|-
TGTGCCAGCAGCCAACCGGGACAGCAAGTGCCCGGGGAGCTGTTTTTT
CASSQPGQQVPGELFF
>TRBJ2-7|TRBV13|TRBD2|-
TGTGCCAGCAGCTCGACTAGCGGGGCGGTATCCTCCTACGAGCAGTACTTC
CASSSTSGAVSSYEQYF
>TRBJ2-1|TRBV5-1|TRBD2|-
TGCGCCAGCAGCTCCGGGACTAGCGGGGGGAGCTACTACAATGAGCAGTTCTTC
CASSSGTSGGSYYNEQFF
>TRBJ1-6|TRBV3-1/TRBV3-2|-|-
TGTGCCAGCAGCCAAGATCTGGAGTCCAGAGAAAATTCACCCCTCCACTTT
CASSQDLESRENSPLHF
>TRBJ2-2|TRBV7-9|TRBD1|-
TGTGCCAGCAGTCGGTTCAGAGGTCGGGACAGGGCCATTACCGGGGAGCTGTTTTTT
CASSRFRGRDRAITGELFF
>TRBJ1-2|TRBV19|-|-
TGTGCCAGTAGGAGGACACACTCAACAAACTATGGCTACACCTTC
CASRRTHSTNYGYTF
>TRBJ2-1|TRBV15|TRBD2|-
TGTGCCACCAGCAGAGATCTTAGCGGGGGGGCCTACAATGAGCAGTTCTTC
CATSRDLSGGAYNEQFF
>TRBJ2-7|TRBV5-1|TRBD2|once
TGCGCCAGCAGCCCAAGACTAGCGGGTACCTACGAGCAGTACTTC
CASSPRLAGTYEQYF
>TRBJ2-1|TRBV14|-|-
TGTGCCAGCAGCCAAGATAAGGGGAATATACGCAATGAGCAGTTCTTC
CASSQDKGNIRNEQFF
>TRBJ2-3|TRBV10-1|-|-
TGCGCCAGCAGTGAGGAGGTTTACACAGATACGCAGTATTTT
CASSEEVYTDTQYF
>TRBJ2-1|TRBV6-1|TRBD2|-
TGTGCCAGCAGTGAAGAAGGAGCGGGGTCCGCCTACAATGAGCAGTTCTTC
CASSEEGAGSAYNEQFF
>TRBJ2-3|TRBV6-5|TRBD2|-
TGTGCCAGCAACGGACTAGCGGGGGGCACAGATACGCAGTATTTT
CASNGLAGGTDTQYF
>TRBJ1-2|TRBV7-9|-|-
TGTGCCAGCAGCGACACTCTACAGAGTGGCTACACCTTC
CASSDTLQSGYTF
>TRBJ2-1|TRBV19|TRBD1|-
TGTGCCAGTAGTTTTCAGGGACAGGGGCGAGAGCAGTTCTTC
CASSFQGQGREQFF
>TRBJ1-3|TRBV5-6|TRBD1|-
TGTGCCAGCAGCTTCGGGACAGTCTCTGGAAACACCATATATTTT
CASSFGTVSGNTIYF
>TRBJ1-1|TRBV4-1|TRBD1|-
TGCGCCAGCAGCCAAGTTGGACAGGCGAACACTGAAGCTTTCTTT
CASSQVGQANTEAFF
>TRBJ2-7|TRBV18|-|-
TGTGCCAGCTCACCCAAGGACTGGAGCTACGAGCAGTACTTC
CASSPKDWSYEQYF
>TRBJ2-3|TRBV18|-|once
TGTGCCAGCTCACCTCAGGCAACAGGGATACCTAGCACAGATACGCAGTATTTT
CASSPQATGIPSTDTQYF
>TRBJ2-3|TRBV3-1/TRBV3-2|TRBD2|-
TGTGCCAGCCAGATGGGCGGGGGGCTCCGGGTCACAGATACGCAGTATTTT
CASQMGGGLRVTDTQYF
>TRBJ1-3|TRBV12-5|-|few
TGTGCTAGTGGTTTATTTTTGTTAACGGGCCGGGGGGGCCACAGCTCTGGAAACACCATATATTTT
CASGLFLLTGRGGHSSGNTIYF
>TRBJ2-7|TRBV9|TRBD1|-
TGTGCCAGCAGCGCTGGGACAGGGACCTACGAGCAGTACTTC
CASSAGTGTYEQYF
>TRBJ1-5|TRBV23-1|-|-
TGCGCCAGCAGTCAATCGTCTGTACCCCCGGCCCAGCATTTT
CASSQSSVPPAQHF
>TRBJ2-7|TRBV11-2|-|-
TGTGCCAGCAGCTTAGGAGGCCGGTACGAGCAGTACTTC
CASSLGGRYEQYF
>TRBJ2-5|TRBV11-3|-|-
TGTGCCAGCAGCCTACGGACTATGGAGACCCAGTACTTC
CASSLRTMETQYF
>TRBJ1-5|TRBV12-3/TRBV12-4|-|-
TGTGCCAGCCGACCGGGGGTAGCTCAGCCCCAGCATTTT
CASRPGVAQPQHF
>TRBJ2-7|TRBV7-8|-|-
TGTGCCAGCAGCTTTGTCCCGGGTGGGGAGCAGTACTTC
CASSFVPGGEQYF
>TRBJ1-6|TRBV5-8|TRBD1|-
TGTGCCAGCAGCCCCCACAGGGGACGTTCACCCCTCCACTTT
CASSPHRGRSPLHF
>TRBJ1-5|TRBV2|-|-
TGTGCCAGCAGTATCGCAGGCCCCAACAATCAGCCCCAGCATTTT
CASSIAGPNNQPQHF
>TRBJ2-5|TRBV5-1|TRBD1|-
TGCGCCAGCAGGGAACTGACAGGGGGAGAGACCCAGTACTTC
CASRELTGGETQYF
>TRBJ2-7|TRBV5-8|TRBD1|-
TGTGCCAGCAGCTTGGGGGACAGGCCAAGGAAGGAGCAGTACTTC
CASSLGDRPRKEQYF
>TRBJ1-1|TRBV18|TRBD1|-
TGTGCCAGCTCACCTGGGACAGGCCAAGAAGCTTTCTTT
CASSPGTGQEAFF
>TRBJ1-2|TRBV5-6|TRBD1|-
TGTGCCAGCAGCTCGACACAGGGGAGAAGGGGCTACACCTTC
CASSSTQGRRGYTF
>TRBJ2-7|TRBV27|TRBD1|-
TGTGCCAGCAGTTTTGGGACAGGGGGTGTCTACGAGCAGTACTTC
CASSFGTGGVYEQYF
>TRBJ2-3|TRBV5-1|TRBD2|-
TGCGCCAGCAGCCCGGGACTAGCCACCGCGAATACGCAGTATTTT
CASSPGLATANTQYF
>TRBJ1-5|TRBV6-6|-|-
TGTGCCAGCCAGACAGTTAGCAATCAGCCCCAGCATTTT
CASQTVSNQPQHF
>TRBJ2-5|TRBV7-8|TRBD2|few
TGTGCCAGCTCTGCTAGCGGGGGGGTACAAGAGACCCAGTACTTC
CASSASGGVQETQYF
>TRBJ2-3|TRBV24-1|TRBD2|-
TGTGCCACCAGTGATTTCTACAGTGGGACTAGCGGGGGGGATACGCAGTATTTT
CATSDFYSGTSGGDTQYF
>TRBJ2-7|TRBV7-6|TRBD1|-
TGTGCCAGCAGCCCCAGAGGGGACAGGGTCTACGAGCAGTACTTC
CASSPRGDRVYEQYF
>TRBJ1-6|TRBV6-5|-|-
TGTGCCAGCACGTCCTATAATTCACCCCTCCACTTT
CASTSYNSPLHF
>TRBJ2-2|TRBV30|TRBD1|-
TGTGCCTGGGGAACAGGGGTGAACACCGGGGAGCTGTTTTTT
CAWGTGVNTGELFF
>TRBJ2-3|TRBV3-1/TRBV3-2|-|-
TGTGCCAGCAGCCAAGGGACTATATCGGCAGATACGCAGTATTTT
CASSQGTISADTQYF
>TRBJ2-7|TRBV5-8|TRBD2|-
TGTGCCAGCAGCTTAGCTAGCGGGGCAGCCTACGAGCAGTACTTC
CASSLASGAAYEQYF